Listed below are T cell receptor beta chains from one sample, sequenced in a study of blood T cell repertoires in COVID-19. Generated by immunoSEQ multiplex PCR, the TCRdb table keeps only in-frame clones and is missing some. The sample lists some 48,000 clones, around 80% occurring once. Sequenced material: peripheral blood. All receptors derive from a human donor in a cohort sampled during active COVID-19. CDR3s include the opening cysteine and the closing phenylalanine or tryptophan. A D gene is named only where the DNA matches it firmly. Size is stated for part of the rows, as once, few or many counts, or as a class when the clone is expanded.

clone size	V gene	D gene	J gene	CDR3 protein	CDR3 DNA
.	TRBV7-9	.	TRBJ2-1	CASSLLGGRYSYNEQFF	TGTGCCAGCAGCTTACTCGGCGGGCGCTACTCCTACAATGAGCAGTTCTTC
.	TRBV30	TRBD2	TRBJ2-6	CAWTSGGGSGANVLTF	TGTGCCTGGACCTCGGGGGGGGGCTCTGGGGCCAACGTCCTGACTTTC
.	TRBV5-4	.	TRBJ1-3	CAGSTGGSGNTIYF	TGTGCCGGATCAACGGGGGGCTCTGGAAACACCATATATTTT
.	TRBV11-3	TRBD1	TRBJ2-2	CASSLDRGRTGELFF	TGTGCCAGCAGCTTAGATAGGGGGCGGACCGGGGAGCTGTTTTTT
.	TRBV5-8	TRBD2	TRBJ2-3	CASSEPGLGTDTQYF	TGTGCCAGCAGTGAACCGGGACTAGGCACAGATACGCAGTATTTT
once	TRBV7-2	.	TRBJ1-5	CASSLGGGYSNQPQHF	TGTGCCAGCAGCTTAGGAGGGGGTTATAGCAATCAGCCCCAGCATTTT
.	TRBV7-9	.	TRBJ1-5	CASSLGQNNQPQHF	TGTGCCAGCAGCTTAGGGCAGAACAATCAGCCCCAGCATTTT
.	TRBV5-4	TRBD2	TRBJ2-3	CASSSSSGRSPDTQYF	TGTGCCAGCAGCTCCTCTAGCGGGAGATCCCCAGATACGCAGTATTTT
few	TRBV30	.	TRBJ1-5	CAWSRDRGRAGNQPQHF	TGTGCCTGGAGTAGGGATAGGGGCAGGGCCGGCAATCAGCCCCAGCATTTT
few	TRBV3-1/TRBV3-2	.	TRBJ2-7	CASSHEGADFYEQYF	TGTGCCAGCAGCCATGAGGGAGCGGATTTCTACGAGCAGTACTTC
.	TRBV7-6	TRBD2	TRBJ2-1	CASSLLSSGSGDEQFF	TGTGCCAGCAGCTTACTATCGAGCGGGAGCGGGGATGAGCAGTTCTTC
.	TRBV24-1	.	TRBJ2-5	CATSDGDIQETQYF	TGTGCCACCAGTGATGGGGACATCCAAGAGACCCAGTACTTC
few	TRBV28	.	TRBJ1-1	CASSSGYRSTEAFF	TGTGCCAGCAGTTCCGGATACAGGAGCACTGAAGCTTTCTTT
.	TRBV7-8	TRBD1	TRBJ1-2	CASSLAETGKGYTF	TGTGCCAGCAGCTTAGCAGAGACAGGGAAGGGCTACACCTTC
.	TRBV5-1	TRBD2	TRBJ2-1	CASSFRGTSDNEQFF	TGCGCCAGCAGCTTCCGGGGGACTAGCGACAATGAGCAGTTCTTC
.	TRBV20-1	.	TRBJ2-1	CSARDRISYNEQFF	TGCAGTGCTCGTGACAGGATTTCTTACAATGAGCAGTTCTTC
.	TRBV28	.	TRBJ2-7	CASSLPGPEVYEQYF	TGTGCCAGCAGTTTGCCAGGGCCAGAGGTATACGAGCAGTACTTC
.	TRBV29-1	TRBD1	TRBJ2-7	CSVATNPGQGHEQYF	TGCAGCGTCGCCACCAACCCGGGACAGGGACACGAGCAGTACTTC
.	TRBV7-2	.	TRBJ1-2	CASSSGRALNGYTF	TGTGCCAGCAGCTCCGGCAGGGCCTTGAATGGCTACACCTTC
.	TRBV27	TRBD2	TRBJ2-7	CASSPRLAGPYEQYF	TGTGCCAGCAGTCCTCGACTAGCGGGCCCCTACGAGCAGTACTTC
.	TRBV27	.	TRBJ2-7	CASSLGAPYEQYF	TGTGCCAGCAGTTTAGGGGCCCCCTACGAGCAGTACTTC
.	TRBV12-5	.	TRBJ2-7	CASGLGLDRLSYEQYF	TGTGCTAGTGGTTTGGGTCTAGACAGACTCTCCTACGAGCAGTACTTC
.	TRBV5-6	.	TRBJ2-7	CASSLKRADEQYF	TGTGCCAGCAGCCTGAAGAGGGCCGACGAGCAGTACTTC
once	TRBV12-3/TRBV12-4	.	TRBJ1-1	CASSPGYTEAFF	TGTGCCAGCAGTCCAGGGTACACTGAAGCTTTCTTT
.	TRBV11-2	TRBD1	TRBJ2-7	CASSFTGTGVDEQYF	TGTGCCAGCAGCTTTACCGGGACAGGGGTTGACGAGCAGTACTTC
.	TRBV10-3	TRBD2	TRBJ2-1	CAISDVGSGGDNEQFF	TGTGCCATCAGTGACGTAGGTAGCGGGGGGGACAATGAGCAGTTCTTC
.	TRBV6-2/TRBV6-3	.	TRBJ2-7	CASSETSQAYEQYF	TGTGCCAGCAGCGAGACTAGTCAGGCCTACGAGCAGTACTTC
.	TRBV5-5	.	TRBJ1-1	CASSFLKGGKDTEAFF	TGTGCCAGCAGCTTCCTAAAGGGGGGGAAGGACACTGAAGCTTTCTTT
.	TRBV25-1	TRBD1	TRBJ1-2	CASSERVGGFIYYGYTF	TGTGCCAGCAGTGAACGGGTAGGGGGCTTCATTTACTATGGCTACACCTTC
.	TRBV6-1	TRBD2	TRBJ2-3	CASSDTLLAGGTDTQYF	TGTGCCAGCAGTGACACGCTACTAGCGGGAGGCACAGATACGCAGTATTTT
.	TRBV9	.	TRBJ1-5	CASSVDPGSNQPQHF	TGTGCCAGCAGCGTAGACCCCGGGAGCAATCAGCCCCAGCATTTT
few	TRBV13	.	TRBJ1-5	CASSSGGYQPQHF	TGTGCCAGCAGCTCGGGAGGGTATCAGCCCCAGCATTTT
.	TRBV27	TRBD1	TRBJ1-5	CASRSGTGDSNQPQHF	TGTGCCAGCAGGTCCGGGACAGGGGATAGCAATCAGCCCCAGCATTTT
.	TRBV30	.	TRBJ2-3	CAWFGEVTQYF	TGTGCCTGGTTTGGAGAGGTTACGCAGTATTTT
.	TRBV7-8	.	TRBJ1-1	CASSLDANAFF	TGTGCCAGCAGCTTAGATGCGAATGCTTTCTTT
medium-sized	TRBV5-6	.	TRBJ1-1	CASSLYRRQVMNTEAFF	TGTGCCAGCAGCTTGTACAGACGTCAGGTTATGAACACTGAAGCTTTCTTT
.	TRBV2	TRBD2	TRBJ2-7	CASSAPGTTPYEQYF	TGTGCCAGCAGTGCCCCCGGGACTACCCCCTACGAGCAGTACTTC